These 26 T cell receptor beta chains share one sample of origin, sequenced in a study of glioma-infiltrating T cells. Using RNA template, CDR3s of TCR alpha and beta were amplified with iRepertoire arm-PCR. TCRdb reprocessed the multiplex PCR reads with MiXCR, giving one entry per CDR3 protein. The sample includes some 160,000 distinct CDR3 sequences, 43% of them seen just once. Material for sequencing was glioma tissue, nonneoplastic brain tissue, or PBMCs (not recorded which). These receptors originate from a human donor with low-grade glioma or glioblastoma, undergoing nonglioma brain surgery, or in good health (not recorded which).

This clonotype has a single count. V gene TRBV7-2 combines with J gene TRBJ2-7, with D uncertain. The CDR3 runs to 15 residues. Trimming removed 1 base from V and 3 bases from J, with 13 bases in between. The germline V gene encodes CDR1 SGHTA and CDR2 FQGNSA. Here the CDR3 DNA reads TGTGCCAGCAGCTTAGTGAGTGCCCGAATCTACGAGCAGTACTTC. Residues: CASSLVSARIYEQYF. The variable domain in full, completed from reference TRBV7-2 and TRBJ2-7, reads GAGVSQSPSNKVTEKGKDVELRCDPISGHTALYWYRQSLGQGLEFLIYFQGNSAPDKSGLPSDRFSAERTGGSVSTLTIQRTQQEDSAVYLCASSLVSARIYEQYFGPGTRLTVT.

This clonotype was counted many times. This CDR3 is CASSFLAPSYNEQFF. CDR3 DNA: TGTGCCAGCAGCTTCCTAGCGCCTTCCTACAATGAGCAGTTCTTC. J is TRBJ2-1 and V is TRBV7-2, with D perhaps matching TRBD2 (6 bases). V gave up 3 bases and J gave up 1 base, with 10 bases separating them. Germline V gene sequence: CDR1 SGHTA, CDR2 FQGNSA. The CDR3 sequence is 15 residues long.

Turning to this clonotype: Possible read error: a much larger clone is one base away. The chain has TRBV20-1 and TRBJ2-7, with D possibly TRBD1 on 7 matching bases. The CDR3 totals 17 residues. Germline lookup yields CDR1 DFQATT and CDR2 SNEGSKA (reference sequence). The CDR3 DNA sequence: TGCAGTGCTAGAGACGGGGGACAGACGCCTCTACCCTACGATCAGTACTTC. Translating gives CSARDGGQTPLPYDQYF.

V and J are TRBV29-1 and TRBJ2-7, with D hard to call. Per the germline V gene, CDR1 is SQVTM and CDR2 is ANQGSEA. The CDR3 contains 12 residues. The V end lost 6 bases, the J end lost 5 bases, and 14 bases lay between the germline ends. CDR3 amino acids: CSVRTYTDEQYF. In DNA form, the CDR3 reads TGCAGCGTGCGGACGTACACCGACGAGCAGTACTTC.

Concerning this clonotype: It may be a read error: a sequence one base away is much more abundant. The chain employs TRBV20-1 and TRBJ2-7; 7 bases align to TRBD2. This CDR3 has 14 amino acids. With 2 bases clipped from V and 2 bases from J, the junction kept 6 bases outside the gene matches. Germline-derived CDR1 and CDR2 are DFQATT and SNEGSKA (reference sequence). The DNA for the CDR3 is TGCAGTGCTAGAAAACTAGCGTGGGCCTACGAGCAGTACTTC. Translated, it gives CSARKLAWAYEQYF.

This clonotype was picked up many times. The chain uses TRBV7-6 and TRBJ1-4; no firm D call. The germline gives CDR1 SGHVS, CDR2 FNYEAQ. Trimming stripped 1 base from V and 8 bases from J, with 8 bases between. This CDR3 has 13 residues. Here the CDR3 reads CASSLVQDEKLFF. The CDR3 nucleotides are TGTGCCAGCAGCTTAGTGCAGGACGAAAAACTGTTTTTT.

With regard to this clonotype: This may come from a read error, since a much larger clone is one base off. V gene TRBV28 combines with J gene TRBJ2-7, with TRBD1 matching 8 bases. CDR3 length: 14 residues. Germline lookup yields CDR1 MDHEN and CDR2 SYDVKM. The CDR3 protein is CDSSPRTGWHEQYF. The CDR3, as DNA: TGTGACAGCAGTCCCCGGACAGGGTGGCACGAGCAGTACTTC. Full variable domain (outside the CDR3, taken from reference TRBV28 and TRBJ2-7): DVKVTQSSRYLVKRTGEKVFLECVQDMDHENMFWYRQDPGLGLRLIYFSYDVKMKEKGDIPEGYSVSREKKERFSLILESASTNQTSMYLCDSSPRTGWHEQYFGPGTRLTVT.

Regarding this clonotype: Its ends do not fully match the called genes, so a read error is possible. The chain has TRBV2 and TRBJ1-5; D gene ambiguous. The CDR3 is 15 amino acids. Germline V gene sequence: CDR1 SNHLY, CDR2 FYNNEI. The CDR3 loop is CASSEGLVSNHPQHF. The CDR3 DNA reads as TGTGCCAGCAGTGAGGGCCTCGTTAGCAATCATCCCCAGCATTTT.

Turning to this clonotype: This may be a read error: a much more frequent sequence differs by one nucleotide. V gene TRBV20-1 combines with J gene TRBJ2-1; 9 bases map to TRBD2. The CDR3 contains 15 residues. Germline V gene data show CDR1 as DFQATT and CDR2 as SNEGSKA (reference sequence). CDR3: CSAKKPLAGFDEKFF. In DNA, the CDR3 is TGCAGTGCTAAGAAACCCCTAGCGGGATTCGATGAGAAGTTCTTC.

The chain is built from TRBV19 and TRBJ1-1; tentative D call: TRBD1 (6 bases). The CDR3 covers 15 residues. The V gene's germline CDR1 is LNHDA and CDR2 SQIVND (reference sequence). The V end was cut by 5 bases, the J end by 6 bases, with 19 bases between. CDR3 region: CASSVDGIQGAEAFF. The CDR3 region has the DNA TGTGCCAGTAGTGTCGACGGGATACAGGGAGCTGAAGCTTTCTTT.

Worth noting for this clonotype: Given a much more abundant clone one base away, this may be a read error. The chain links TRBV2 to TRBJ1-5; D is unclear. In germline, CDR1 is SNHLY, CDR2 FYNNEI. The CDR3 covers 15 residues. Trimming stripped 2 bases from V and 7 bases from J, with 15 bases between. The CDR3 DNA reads TGTGCCAGCAGTGAAACGGAGGTCAGATACCAGCCCCAGCATTTT. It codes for CASSETEVRYQPQHF.

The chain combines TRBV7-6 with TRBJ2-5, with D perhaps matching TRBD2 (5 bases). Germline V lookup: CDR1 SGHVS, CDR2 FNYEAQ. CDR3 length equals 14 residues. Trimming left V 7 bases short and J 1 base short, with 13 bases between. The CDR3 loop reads CASMVAGPQETQYF. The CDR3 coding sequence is TGTGCCAGCATGGTTGCGGGTCCCCAAGAGACCCAGTACTTC.

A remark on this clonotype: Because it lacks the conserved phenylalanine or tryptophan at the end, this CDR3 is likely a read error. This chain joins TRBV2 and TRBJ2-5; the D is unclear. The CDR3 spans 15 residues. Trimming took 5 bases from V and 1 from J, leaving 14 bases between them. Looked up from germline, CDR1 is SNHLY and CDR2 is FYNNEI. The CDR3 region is CASSLNSGSQETQYS. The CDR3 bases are TGTGCCAGCAGTTTGAACTCCGGCAGCCAAGAGACCCAGTACTCC.

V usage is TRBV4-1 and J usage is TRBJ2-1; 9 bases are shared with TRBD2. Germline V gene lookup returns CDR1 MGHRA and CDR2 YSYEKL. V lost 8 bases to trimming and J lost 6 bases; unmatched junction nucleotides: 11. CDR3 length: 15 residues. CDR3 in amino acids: CASAKIAGEVNEQFF. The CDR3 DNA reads TGCGCCAGCGCAAAAATAGCGGGAGAAGTCAATGAGCAGTTCTTC.

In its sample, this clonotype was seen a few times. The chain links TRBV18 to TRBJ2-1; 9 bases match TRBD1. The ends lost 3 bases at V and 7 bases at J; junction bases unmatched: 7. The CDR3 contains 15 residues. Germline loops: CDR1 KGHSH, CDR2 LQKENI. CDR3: CASSPGQGRVNEQFF. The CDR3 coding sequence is TGTGCCAGCTCACCCGGACAGGGGCGTGTGAATGAGCAGTTCTTC.

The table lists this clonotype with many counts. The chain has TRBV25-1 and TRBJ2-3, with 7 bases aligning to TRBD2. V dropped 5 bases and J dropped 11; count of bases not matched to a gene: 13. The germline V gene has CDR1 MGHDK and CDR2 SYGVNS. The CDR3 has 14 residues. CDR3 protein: CASSLREVFSVQYF. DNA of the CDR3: TGTGCCAGCAGTCTACGGGAGGTCTTTTCGGTGCAGTATTTT. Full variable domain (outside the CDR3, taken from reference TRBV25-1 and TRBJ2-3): EADIYQTPRYLVIGTGKKITLECSQTMGHDKMYWYQQDPGMELHLIHYSYGVNSTEKGDLSSESTVSRIRTEHFPLTLESARPSHTSQYLCASSLREVFSVQYFGPGTRLTVL.

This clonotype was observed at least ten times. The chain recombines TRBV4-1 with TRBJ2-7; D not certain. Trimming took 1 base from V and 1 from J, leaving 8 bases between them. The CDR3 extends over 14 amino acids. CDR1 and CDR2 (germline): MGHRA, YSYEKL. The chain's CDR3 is CASSQVTYSYEQYF. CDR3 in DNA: TGCGCCAGCAGCCAAGTAACTTATTCCTACGAGCAGTACTTC.

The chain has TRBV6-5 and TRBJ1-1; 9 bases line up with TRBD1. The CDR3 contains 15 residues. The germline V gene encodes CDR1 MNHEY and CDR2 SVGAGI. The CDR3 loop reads CVISESDRGGTEAFF. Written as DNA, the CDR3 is TGTGTCATCAGTGAATCGGACAGGGGTGGCACTGAAGCTTTCTTT.

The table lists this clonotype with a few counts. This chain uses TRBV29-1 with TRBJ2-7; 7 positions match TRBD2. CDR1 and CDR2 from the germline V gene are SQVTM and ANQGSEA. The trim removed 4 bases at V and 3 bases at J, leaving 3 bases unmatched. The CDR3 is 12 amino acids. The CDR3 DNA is TGCAGCGTTGCGCCGGGGGGCTACGAGCAGTACTTC. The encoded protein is CSVAPGGYEQYF.

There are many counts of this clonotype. CDR3 in amino acids: CASSPVATSGRITYEQYF. CDR3 sequence (DNA): TGTGCCAGCAGTCCTGTCGCGACTAGCGGGAGGATCACCTACGAGCAGTACTTC. The rearrangement joins TRBV27 to TRBJ2-7; 13 positions match TRBD2. Trimming removed 5 bases from V and 2 bases from J; junction bases left unmatched: 12. Germline assignment: CDR1 MNHEY and CDR2 SMNVEV (reference sequence). The CDR3 runs 18 residues.

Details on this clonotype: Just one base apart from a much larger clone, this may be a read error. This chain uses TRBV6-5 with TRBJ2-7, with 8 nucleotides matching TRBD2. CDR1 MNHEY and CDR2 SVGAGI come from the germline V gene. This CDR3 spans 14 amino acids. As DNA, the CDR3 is TGTGCCATCAGTGAGATCACTAGCGGTTACAAGCAGTACTTC. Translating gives CAISEITSGYKQYF.

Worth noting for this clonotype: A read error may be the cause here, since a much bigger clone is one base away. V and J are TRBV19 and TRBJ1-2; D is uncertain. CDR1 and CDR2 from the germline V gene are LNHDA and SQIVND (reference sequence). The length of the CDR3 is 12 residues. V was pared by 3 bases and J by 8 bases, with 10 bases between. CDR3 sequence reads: CASSMNGEGYTF. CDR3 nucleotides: TGTGCCAGTAGTATGAACGGTGAAGGCTACACCTTC.

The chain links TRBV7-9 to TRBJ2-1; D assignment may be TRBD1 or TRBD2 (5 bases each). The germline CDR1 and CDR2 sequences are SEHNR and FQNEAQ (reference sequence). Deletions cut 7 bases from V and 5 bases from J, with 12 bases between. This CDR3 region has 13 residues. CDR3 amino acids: CASTRDGDNEQFF. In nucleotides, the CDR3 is TGTGCCAGCACCCGGGACGGAGACAATGAGCAGTTCTTC.

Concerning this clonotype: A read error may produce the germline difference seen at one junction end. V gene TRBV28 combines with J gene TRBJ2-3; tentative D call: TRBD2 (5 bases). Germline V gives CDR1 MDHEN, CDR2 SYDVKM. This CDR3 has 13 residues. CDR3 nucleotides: TGTGGCAGCAGCCGGGGAAGCACAGATACGCAGTATTTT. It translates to CGSSRGSTDTQYF.

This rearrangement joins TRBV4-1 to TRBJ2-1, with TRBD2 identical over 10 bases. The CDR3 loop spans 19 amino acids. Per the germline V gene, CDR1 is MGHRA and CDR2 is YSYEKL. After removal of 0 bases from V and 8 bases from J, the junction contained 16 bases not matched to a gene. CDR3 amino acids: CASSQEVLVGLAGADEQFF. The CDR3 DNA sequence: TGCGCCAGCAGCCAAGAAGTTCTTGTAGGGCTAGCGGGAGCCGATGAGCAGTTCTTC.

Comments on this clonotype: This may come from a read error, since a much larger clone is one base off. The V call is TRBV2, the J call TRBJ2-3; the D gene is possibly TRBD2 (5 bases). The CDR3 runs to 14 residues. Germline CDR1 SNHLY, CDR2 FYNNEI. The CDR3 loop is CSSSEGRYTDTQYF. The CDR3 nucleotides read TGTTCCAGCAGTGAGGGCAGATACACAGATACGCAGTATTTT.